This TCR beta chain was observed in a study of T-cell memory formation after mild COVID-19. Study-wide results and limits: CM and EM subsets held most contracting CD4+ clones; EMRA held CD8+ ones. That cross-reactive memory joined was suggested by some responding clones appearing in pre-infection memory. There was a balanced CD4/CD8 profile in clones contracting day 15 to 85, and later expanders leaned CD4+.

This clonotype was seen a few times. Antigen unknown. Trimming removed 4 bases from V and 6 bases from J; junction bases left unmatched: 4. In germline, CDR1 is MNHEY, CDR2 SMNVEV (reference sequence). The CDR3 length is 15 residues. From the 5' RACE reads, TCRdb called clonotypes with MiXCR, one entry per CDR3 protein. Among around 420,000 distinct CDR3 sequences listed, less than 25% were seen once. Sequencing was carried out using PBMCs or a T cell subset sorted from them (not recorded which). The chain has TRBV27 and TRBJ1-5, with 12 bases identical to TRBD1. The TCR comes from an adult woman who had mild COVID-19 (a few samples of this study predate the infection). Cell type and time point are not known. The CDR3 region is CASSSGTGGGQPQHF. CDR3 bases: TGTGCCAGCAGTTCCGGGACAGGGGGCGGTCAGCCCCAGCATTTT.